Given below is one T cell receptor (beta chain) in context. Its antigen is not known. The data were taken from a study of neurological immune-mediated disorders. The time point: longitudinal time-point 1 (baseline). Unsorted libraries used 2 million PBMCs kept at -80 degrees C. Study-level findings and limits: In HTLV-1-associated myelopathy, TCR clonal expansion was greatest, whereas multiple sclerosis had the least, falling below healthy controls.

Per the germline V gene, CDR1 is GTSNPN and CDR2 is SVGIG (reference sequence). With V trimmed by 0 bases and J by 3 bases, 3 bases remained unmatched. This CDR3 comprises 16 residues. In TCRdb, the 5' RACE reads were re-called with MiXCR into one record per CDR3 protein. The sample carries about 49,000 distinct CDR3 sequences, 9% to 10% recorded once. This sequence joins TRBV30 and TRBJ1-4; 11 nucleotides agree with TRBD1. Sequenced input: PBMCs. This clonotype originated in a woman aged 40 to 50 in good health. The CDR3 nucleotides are TGTGCCTGGAGTGTGGGGACAGGGGGAGCTAATGAAAAACTGTTTTTT. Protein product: CAWSVGTGGANEKLFF.